The present TCR beta chain was sequenced within a study of beta chain features in type 1 diabetes. Study-level results: All four CD4+ subsets from Type 1 diabetes patients carried moderately but significantly shorter TCRB CDR3s. For cells with high TCR expression, cDNA sequencing could yield over-representation.

CD4+ naive, central memory, regulatory and stem cell-like memory subsets were isolated by sorting on CD45RO/CCR7/CD25/CD127/CD95/CD27. Expressed TCRB transcripts were sequenced because the entire RNA isolate underwent reverse transcription. The data were produced by immunoSEQ multiplex PCR, yet TCRdb's version contains in-frame clones alone and is incomplete. In the table there are around 710,000 clones, over 10% of which are singletons. Comment on this clone: What it recognizes is unknown.

CDR3 size: 15 residues. Looked up from germline, CDR1 is MNHEY and CDR2 is SVGAGI. Trimming stripped 4 bases from V and 4 bases from J, with 15 bases between. V usage is TRBV6-5 and J usage is TRBJ2-3, with D unclear. The sample was naive CD4+ T cells from blood. This TCR was sampled from a man younger than 40 with type 1 diabetes. This CDR3 is CASSSLGITADTQYF. The CDR3, as DNA: TGTGCCAGCAGTTCCCTGGGGATTACGGCAGATACGCAGTATTTT.